Given below is one T cell receptor beta chain in context. V was trimmed by 2 bases and J by 11 bases, leaving 16 bases between them. From germline, CDR1 is MDHEN and CDR2 SYDVKM. The CDR3 length is 14 residues. The TCR beta CDR3 regions underwent amplification using RNA transcripts as the source. HTBI primers were the set used in a first-round RT-PCR of the TCR CDR3. Via MiXCR, TCRdb re-called the multiplex PCR reads, giving one row per CDR3 protein. The sample holds 660,000 or so distinct CDR3 sequences, less than 25% seen once. The sample originates from a study of T cells in Graves' hyperthyroidism and ophthalmopathy. With duration under 3 months, ophthalmopathy was active: Clinical Activity Score at least 3, NOSPECS at least 4.

The origin of this receptor is a man aged 25 to 45 with Graves' ophthalmopathy. The source material was blood. The V and J genes are TRBV28 and TRBJ2-1; D is unclear. The CDR3 nucleotides are TGTGCCAGCAGTTTAACCGCCACCGACCCTAAGCAGTTCTTC. Protein sequence: CASSLTATDPKQFF.